This TCR beta chain was profiled in a study of tumor T cells in aggressive B-cell lymphoma. Germline V gives CDR1 MNHEY, CDR2 SMNVEV (reference sequence). The CDR3 is 14 residues long. Trimming cost V 6 bases and J 2 bases; bases outside gene matches: 7. Some clones are missing from TCRdb's copy, which holds only in-frame ones; the method was immunoSEQ multiplex PCR. The table lists fewer than 2,000 clones, about 86% of them singletons. The rearrangement uses TRBV27 and TRBJ2-7, with 7 nucleotides matching TRBD1. Source material: tumor tissue. The clonotype originates from an adult with diffuse large B cell lymphoma. The CDR3 sequence: CASRRDRAAYEQYF. The CDR3, as DNA: TGTGCCAGCAGAAGAGACAGGGCCGCCTACGAGCAGTACTTC.